Shown below are 16 T cell receptor beta chains from a single sample sequenced in a study of shared clonotypes between healthy human individuals. Repertoires were generated with immunoSEQ multiplex PCR, while TCRdb's copy carries only in-frame clones and drops some. Found here are about 980,000 clones, 60% to 85% of them singletons; the top ten hold nearly 1.5%. Sequencing was done on a sample of memory CD4+ T cells sorted from blood. The subset is: CD45RA-negative fraction. The origin of the receptors is a man aged 18-30 years in good health.

The V gene is TRBV6-1, the J gene TRBJ1-2; D possibly corresponds to TRBD1 (6 bases). V lost 8 bases and J lost 5, with 15 bases in between. The length of the CDR3 is 13 residues. From germline, CDR1 is MNHNS and CDR2 SASEGT. The DNA of the CDR3 is TGTGCCAGCCTAGGGGAGGGGGTGTATGGCTACACCTTC. This gives the protein CASLGEGVYGYTF.

Worth noting for this clone: One end of the junction is discordant with germline, which a read error may explain. The V gene is TRBV6-6, the J gene TRBJ1-5; 7 bases agree with TRBD1. Germline CDR1 MNHNY, CDR2 SVGAGI (reference sequence). This CDR3 has 15 amino acids. The CDR3 spells CASSYHRGSNQPQHF. The CDR3 region has the DNA TGTGCCAGTAGTTACCACAGGGGTAGCAATCAGCCCCAGCATTTT.

This clone has just one count. The gene calls are TRBV23-1 and TRBJ1-4; D is undetermined. TRBV23-1 is treated as an ORF (open reading frame) with a function not yet certain. V lost 0 bases, J lost 2 bases, and 10 bases lay in between. The CDR3 is made up of 16 amino acids. The CDR3 loop is CASSQSNRITNEKLFF. CDR3 bases: TGCGCCAGCAGTCAATCGAACCGGATCACTAATGAAAAACTGTTTTTT.

The CDR3 loop is CAYSAFNEKLFF. The CDR3 DNA is TGTGCCTACAGCGCCTTTAATGAAAAACTGTTTTTT. V gene TRBV30 combines with J gene TRBJ1-4; D is ambiguous. CDR1 is GTSNPN and CDR2 is SVGIG in the germline V gene (reference sequence). The CDR3 length is 12 residues. V shed 7 bases and J shed 4 bases, with 10 bases lying between them.

The chain uses TRBV6-5 and TRBJ2-7, with 7 bases aligning to TRBD1. This CDR3 comprises 15 residues. V lost 6 bases to trimming and J lost 1 base; unmatched junction nucleotides: 9. Germline V gene sequence: CDR1 MNHEY, CDR2 SVGAGI. This chain's CDR3 is CASSKRTGRSYEQYF. The DNA for the CDR3 is TGTGCCAGCAGCAAACGGACAGGAAGATCCTACGAGCAGTACTTC.

The chain uses TRBV12-5 and TRBJ2-7, with no clear D. Germline V gives CDR1 LGHNT, CDR2 FRNRAP. The CDR3 is 15 amino acids. V lost 6 bases and J lost 0, with 15 bases in between. The CDR3 is CASGVGLLSSYEQYF. For the CDR3, the DNA is TGTGCTAGTGGGGTAGGGCTCCTAAGCTCCTACGAGCAGTACTTC.

V is TRBV5-4 and J is TRBJ2-5; D gene unclear. The DNA matches TRBJ2-7 better at its end, which makes the J call doubtful. The CDR3 loop spans 15 amino acids. Germline V gene data show CDR1 as SGHNT and CDR2 as YYREEE (reference sequence). CDR3 sequence reads: CASSLIGSLAYEQYF. Written as DNA, the CDR3 is TGTGCCAGCAGCTTGATAGGGTCTCTCGCCTACGAGCAGTACTTC.

This clone was observed once. The chain links TRBV2 to TRBJ2-5; 7 nucleotides match TRBD1. This CDR3 is built from 16 residues. Germline assignment: CDR1 SNHLY and CDR2 FYNNEI. Trimming at V came to 1 base and at J to 0 bases, leaving 5 bases not matched to a gene. The CDR3 here is CASSEEGGNYQETQYF. The DNA for the CDR3 is TGTGCCAGCAGTGAAGAAGGGGGCAATTACCAAGAGACCCAGTACTTC. Full variable domain (outside the CDR3, taken from reference TRBV2 and TRBJ2-5): EPEVTQTPSHQVTQMGQEVILRCVPISNHLYFYWYRQILGQKVEFLVSFYNNEISEKSEIFDDQFSVERPDGSNFTLKIRSTKLEDSAMYFCASSEEGGNYQETQYFGPGTRLLVL.

About this clone itself: A much larger clone differs from this one at a single base, so this may be a read error. The same CDR3 is also encoded by other DNA sequences in this sample. This sequence joins TRBV30 and TRBJ1-1; possibly TRBD1 for D (6 bases). Trimming took off 1 base at V and 2 bases at J, with 8 bases between the two ends. The CDR3 loop spans 13 amino acids. Germline assignment: CDR1 GTSNPN and CDR2 SVGIG (reference sequence). The CDR3 is CAWSGQANTEAFF. CDR3 coding DNA: TGTGCCTGGAGTGGACAGGCAAACACTGAAGCTTTCTTT.

The chain combines TRBV25-1 with TRBJ2-3; TRBD1 might be the D (6 bases). Germline V gene sequence: CDR1 MGHDK, CDR2 SYGVNS. The CDR3 length is 16 residues. V was cut by 1 base and J by 0 bases, with 11 bases left in between. The CDR3 is CASSEFGRGSTDTQYF. The CDR3 region has the DNA TGTGCCAGCAGTGAATTTGGCAGGGGAAGCACAGATACGCAGTATTTT.

This chain connects TRBV10-3 to TRBJ1-3, with D unclear. Germline V gives CDR1 ENHRY, CDR2 SYGVKD. Trimming cost V 4 bases and J 1 base, with 11 bases left between them. This CDR3 is built from 15 residues. The CDR3 spells CAISGLAGSGNTIYF. As DNA, the CDR3 is TGTGCCATCAGTGGGCTTGCGGGATCTGGAAACACCATATATTTT.

The rearrangement uses TRBV5-1 and TRBJ2-1; D may be TRBD2 (6 bases). This CDR3 is built from 16 residues. V lost 0 bases to trimming and J lost 9 bases, with 19 bases between them. Per the germline V gene, CDR1 is SGHRS and CDR2 is YFSETQ. CDR3 residues: CASSLVPGLGGSEQFF. The CDR3 DNA reads as TGCGCCAGCAGCTTGGTCCCGGGACTGGGTGGCAGTGAGCAGTTCTTC.

This chain joins TRBV29-1 and TRBJ1-1; TRBD1 aligns across 7 bases. CDR1 and CDR2 (germline): SQVTM, ANQGSEA. The CDR3 has 13 amino acids. The V and J ends lost 5 bases and 0 bases, in that order; junction bases with no gene match: 3. The CDR3 is CSVRQGLNTEAFF. CDR3 nucleotides: TGCAGCGTTCGACAGGGACTGAACACTGAAGCTTTCTTT.

The chain carries TRBV5-1 and TRBJ2-7; 9 positions agree with TRBD2. This CDR3 has 16 residues. V lost 0 bases, J lost 2 bases, and 6 bases stayed unmatched. Per germline, CDR1 SGHRS and CDR2 YFSETQ. CDR3 sequence reads: CASSLGLAGTAYEQYF. For the CDR3, the DNA is TGCGCCAGCAGCTTGGGCCTAGCGGGGACCGCCTACGAGCAGTACTTC.

This clone was detected only once. V and J are TRBV7-2 and TRBJ2-7; D remains unclear. The CDR3 totals 14 residues. V was clipped by 4 bases and J by 7 bases, with 17 bases between them. Germline V gives CDR1 SGHTA, CDR2 FQGNSA. CDR3 nucleotide sequence: TGTGCCAGCAGCTCCCTAGTGGGGATACGGGAGCAGTACTTC. Its translation is CASSSLVGIREQYF.

The rearrangement joins TRBV5-6 to TRBJ1-1; 8 nucleotides agree with TRBD1. V dropped 4 bases and J dropped 8; count of bases not matched to a gene: 7. This CDR3 spans 13 amino acids. CDR1 is SGHDT, CDR2 YYEEEE, per germline. The CDR3 region is CASSLTGAREAFF. The CDR3 DNA reads TGTGCCAGCAGCCTGACAGGGGCGCGAGAAGCTTTCTTT.